The rows below give T cell receptor beta chains drawn from one sample of a study of T cells in Graves' hyperthyroidism and ophthalmopathy. From the multiplex PCR reads, TCRdb called clonotypes with MiXCR, one entry per CDR3 protein. The sample has 450,000 to 700,000 distinct CDR3 sequences; just over 45% are singletons. The sequencing input was peripheral blood or thyroid tissue (not recorded which). The source of these receptors is a woman younger than 30 with Graves' hyperthyroidism. Each CDR3 is given with its conserved first and last residue. D genes are given only for firm matches. Size is stated for part of the rows, as once, few or many counts, or as a class when the clone is expanded.

>TRBJ2-5|.|TRBD2|TRBV2
TGTGCCAGCAGTGGAGCGGGAGGAAGAGAGACCCAGTACTTC
CASSGAGGRETQYF
>TRBJ1-4|.|.|TRBV4-1
TGCGCCAGCAGCCAAGTCGGGACTGCTCCTAATGAAAAACTGTTTTTT
CASSQVGTAPNEKLFF
>TRBJ2-6|.|.|TRBV5-1
TGCGCCAGCAGCTTTGCGGGTCCTACTGGGGCCAACGTCCTGACTTTC
CASSFAGPTGANVLTF
>TRBJ2-5|.|.|TRBV5-6
TGTGCCAGCAGCTCCGACAGGGGCGGGAGTGGGGAGACCCAGTACTTC
CASSSDRGGSGETQYF
>TRBJ2-2|.|.|TRBV19
TGTGCCAGTACCCCGAGGACCGGGGAGCTGTTTTTT
CASTPRTGELFF
>TRBJ2-7|.|.|TRBV15
TGTGCCACCAGCCCGCGGAGGGGGGCGCAATACGAGCAGTACTTC
CATSPRRGAQYEQYF
>TRBJ1-5|many|TRBD1|TRBV10-3
TGTGCCATCAGTGAGGACAGGGACCAGCCCCAGCATTTT
CAISEDRDQPQHF
>TRBJ1-2|.|.|TRBV2
TGTGCCAGCAGTGCTCGGGTAAACTATGGCTACACCTTC
CASSARVNYGYTF
>TRBJ2-7|.|TRBD2|TRBV2
TGTGCCACCAGTGATCCCGGGACTAGCGGGATGGAGCAGTACTTC
CATSDPGTSGMEQYF
>TRBJ2-7|once|.|TRBV9
TGTGCCAGCAGCATAAGCGGGCCGAGCTCCTACGAGCAGTACTTC
CASSISGPSSYEQYF
>TRBJ1-2|many|.|TRBV5-4
TGTGCCAGCAGCTTGCAGGCCGCGGCTTATGGCTACACCTTC
CASSLQAAAYGYTF
>TRBJ2-1|.|.|TRBV29-1
TGCAGCGTTGAAGAACCGGGCTCCTACAATGAGCAGTTCTTC
CSVEEPGSYNEQFF
>TRBJ1-1|.|.|TRBV2
TGTGCCAGCAGTGAGGGGCTTGGTGAAGCTTTCTTT
CASSEGLGEAFF
>TRBJ2-7|.|TRBD2|TRBV10-3
TGTGCCATCAGGGCGGGAGTTGTCCACGAGCAGTACTTC
CAIRAGVVHEQYF
>TRBJ2-5|once|.|TRBV9
TGTGCCAGCAGCCTTCACGGAAGCAATCAGCCCCAGTACTTC
CASSLHGSNQPQYF
>TRBJ2-7|.|.|TRBV10-3
TGTGCCAGCTTAGCCTATGACTCCTACGAGCAGTACTTC
CASLAYDSYEQYF
>TRBJ1-5|.|.|TRBV15
TGTGCCACCAGCAGTGCGAGGGGGATTCAGCCCCAGCATTTT
CATSSARGIQPQHF
>TRBJ1-5|many|.|TRBV19
TGTGCCAGTAGTACGACGCTAGGACAGAGGGACAATCAGCCCCAGCATTTT
CASSTTLGQRDNQPQHF
>TRBJ2-3|few|.|TRBV5-4
TGTGCCAGCAGCTTGAAGTGGGATGGGGCAGATACGCAGTATTTT
CASSLKWDGADTQYF
>TRBJ2-7|many|.|TRBV7-2
TGTGCCAGCAGCCACGGGAGTCTCTACGAGCAGTACTTC
CASSHGSLYEQYF
>TRBJ2-7|.|TRBD1|TRBV27
TGTGCCAACGGAGGGACAGGTTTTGACGAGCAGTACTTC
CANGGTGFDEQYF
>TRBJ2-5|.|TRBD2|TRBV7-3
TGTGCCAGCAGCCCATGGCTAGCGGGAGTTGGCAAGACCCAGTACTTC
CASSPWLAGVGKTQYF
>TRBJ2-5|many|TRBD1|TRBV7-2
TGTGCCAGCAGCCCAAATTACCGGGACAGAAAGACCCAGTACTTC
CASSPNYRDRKTQYF
>TRBJ2-7|many|.|TRBV20-1
TGCAGTGCCTCCGCCCGCTCCTACGAGCAGTACTTC
CSASARSYEQYF
>TRBJ1-2|few|.|TRBV30
TGTGCCTGGAGCGATTTTAGTGTTTATGGCTACACCTTC
CAWSDFSVYGYTF
>TRBJ1-5|.|.|TRBV5-5
TGTGCCAGCAGCCAAGATGGTCGGGAGTCAAGCAATCAGCCCCAGCATTTT
CASSQDGRESSNQPQHF
>TRBJ2-5|many|.|TRBV6-6
TGTGCCAGCAGGGAGAGGTGGTCTATCCGAGAGACCCAGTACTTC
CASRERWSIRETQYF
>TRBJ1-1|.|TRBD1|TRBV12-3/TRBV12-4
TGTGCCAGCAGTTCGGACAGGGGAGGGGGGAACACTGAAGCTTTCTTT
CASSSDRGGGNTEAFF
>TRBJ1-1|.|TRBD1|TRBV5-1
TGCGCCAGCAGCGAGGGACAGGGGGCCGCTTTCTTT
CASSEGQGAAFF
>TRBJ2-7|.|TRBD1|TRBV20-1
TGCAGTGCCAAGACAGGGGCATACGAGCAGTACTTC
CSAKTGAYEQYF
>TRBJ2-7|.|TRBD2|TRBV27
TGTGCCAGCAGTTTGCGCGGGAGGGCTGGGTACGAGCAGTACTTC
CASSLRGRAGYEQYF
>TRBJ2-7|many|TRBD1|TRBV6-2/TRBV6-3
TGTGCCAGCAGACAGGACAGGGGGTCCAGCGAGCAGTACTTC
CASRQDRGSSEQYF
>TRBJ1-2|.|.|TRBV20-1
TGCAGTGCTACCCCGGGAGGCTACACCTTC
CSATPGGYTF
>TRBJ2-7|many|.|TRBV5-8
TGTGCCAGCAGCTTGTCTCGTGAGGGGCTGAACGAGCAGTACTTC
CASSLSREGLNEQYF
>TRBJ1-6|.|TRBD1|TRBV20-1
TGCAGGGACTTGGGGGGAGGAGCAGGGGGATCACCCCTCCACTTT
CRDLGGGAGGSPLHF
>TRBJ2-5|many|TRBD1|TRBV6-2/TRBV6-3
TGTGCCAGCAGTATTACCGGGACAGGGCTCCAAGAGACCCAGTACTTC
CASSITGTGLQETQYF
>TRBJ2-5|.|TRBD2|TRBV7-9
TGTGCCAGCAGCTCAGGGACTAGCGGGGCCGGGGAGACCCAGTACTTC
CASSSGTSGAGETQYF
>TRBJ1-4|many|.|TRBV13
TGTGCCAGCAGCAGGCCCCGGGAAAAACTGTTTTTT
CASSRPREKLFF
>TRBJ2-5|many|TRBD1|TRBV20-1
TGCAGTGCTACGACAGGGGCGGATGAGACCCAGTACTTC
CSATTGADETQYF
>TRBJ1-6|many|TRBD1|TRBV20-1
TGCAGTGCTAGGGTGGACAGGATGAATTCACCCCTCCACTTT
CSARVDRMNSPLHF
>TRBJ2-1|.|.|TRBV7-8
TGTGCCAGCAGCCCGAAAACCAGACAGTACAATGAGCAGTTCTTC
CASSPKTRQYNEQFF
>TRBJ2-2|.|.|TRBV29-1
TGCAGCGTTGTTATTCGGGACACCGGGGAGCTGTTTTTT
CSVVIRDTGELFF
>TRBJ2-7|many|TRBD1|TRBV12-3/TRBV12-4
TGTGCCAGCAGTTCCGGACAGGGTGGTTCGGGGCAGTACTTC
CASSSGQGGSGQYF
>TRBJ2-2|.|.|TRBV12-3/TRBV12-4
TGTGCCAGCAGGGGGCCGGCGGAGAATCCGGAGCTGTTTTTT
CASRGPAENPELFF
>TRBJ2-7|.|TRBD2|TRBV2
TGTGCCAGCGTCGGCCGGACTAGCGGGAACTACGAGCAGTACTTC
CASVGRTSGNYEQYF
>TRBJ1-2|.|.|TRBV19
TGTGCCAGTAGTACCGGGACTCACTATGGCTACACCTTC
CASSTGTHYGYTF
>TRBJ1-2|.|.|TRBV19
TGTGCCAGTCGAGATGGGGGTGTGGACTATGGCCACACCTTC
CASRDGGVDYGHTF
>TRBJ1-2|.|.|TRBV2
TGTGCCAGCCGGAGCGGGGAAGGCTACACCTTC
CASRSGEGYTF
>TRBJ1-3|.|TRBD1|TRBV20-1
TGCAGTGCCAGAAAGTGGGACAGGGGGCGAAACACCATATATTTT
CSARKWDRGRNTIYF
>TRBJ1-1|.|TRBD1|TRBV27
TGTGCCAGCAGTTACAGGGGGCTATGGACTGAAGCTTTCTTT
CASSYRGLWTEAFF
>TRBJ1-1|.|.|TRBV25-1
TGCAGTGCTAGAGATGAGGACAGGAACACTGAAGCTTTCTTT
CSARDEDRNTEAFF
>TRBJ1-1|.|TRBD1|TRBV12-5
TGTGCTAGTGGTTTAGCAATCTTCTTCGGACAGGGTGGGAACACTGAAGCTTTCTTT
CASGLAIFFGQGGNTEAFF
>TRBJ2-5|.|.|TRBV20-1
TGCAGTGCCTTGCGCAAGGGGGAGACCCAGTACTTC
CSALRKGETQYF
>TRBJ1-2|many|TRBD1|TRBV19
TGTGCCAGTAGTACGGACAGGGTTATCTATGGCTACACCTTC
CASSTDRVIYGYTF